This T cell receptor (beta chain) was captured by sequencing in a study of cytomegalovirus exposure and HLA in healthy donors. Study results and caveats: The authors later linked a missense DCLRE1C variant to TCR beta V- and J-gene trimming. Both high specificity and high sensitivity reportedly marked the classifier's diagnosis of cytomegalovirus status.

Germline V lookup: CDR1 MDHEN, CDR2 SYDVKM. This CDR3 has 18 residues. The junction had 17 bases not matched to a gene; V was cut back by 4 bases and J by 8 bases. A multiplex PCR was run with 60 Vbeta primers and 13 Jbeta primers. The table came from immunoSEQ multiplex PCR; TCRdb's copy has only in-frame clones and leaves some out. The data contain about 190,000 clones, over 70% of them seen just once; the ten biggest clones take up approximately 3%. Turning to this clone: The target antigen is unknown.

This receptor was obtained from a woman in her 30s in good health and CMV-seropositive. This sequence joins TRBV28 and TRBJ2-2; 9 bases agree with TRBD1. Sequenced material: PBMCs. The CDR3 DNA is TGTGCCAGCAGTTCCTCATCTGCCGGGACAGGGATGGCAGGGGAGCTGTTTTTT. As protein: CASSSSSAGTGMAGELFF.